Following are 4 T cell receptor beta chains from one sample sequenced in a study of cytomegalovirus exposure and HLA in healthy donors. PCR employed 60 Vbeta and 13 Jbeta primers. Assay used: immunoSEQ multiplex PCR; TCRdb lists only in-frame clones, some missing. This sample's clone table lists about 34,000 clones. What was sequenced was PBMCs. These receptors were collected from a woman aged 40 to 49 in good health and CMV-seropositive.

V and J are TRBV5-4 and TRBJ2-3; 10 bases are shared with TRBD1. With V trimmed by 4 bases and J by 1 base, 6 bases remained unmatched. The CDR3 length is 16 residues. CDR1 is SGHNT, CDR2 YYREEE, per germline (reference sequence). CDR3 amino acids: CASSPTGGAGTDTQYF. The CDR3 DNA reads TGTGCCAGCAGCCCGACAGGGGGCGCGGGCACAGATACGCAGTATTTT. Full variable domain (rest looked up from reference TRBV5-4 and TRBJ2-3): ETGVTQSPTHLIKTRGQQVTLRCSSQSGHNTVSWYQQALGQGPQFIFQYYREEENGRGNFPPRFSGLQFPNYSSELNVNALELDDSALYLCASSPTGGAGTDTQYFGPGTRLTVL.

The CDR3 region has the DNA TGTGCCAGCAGCGTAGTAGCGGGAGGGATAGATACGCAGTATTTT. Protein sequence: CASSVVAGGIDTQYF. V usage is TRBV9 and J usage is TRBJ2-3; the match to TRBD2 covers 11 bases. The J segment lost 5 bases and the V segment lost 0 bases, leaving 2 bases of the junction unmatched. CDR3 size: 15 residues. Germline values: CDR1 SGDLS, CDR2 YYNGEE.

V gene TRBV5-1 combines with J gene TRBJ2-6, with 11 bases that match TRBD1. Germline CDR1 is SGHRS and CDR2 is YFSETQ. This CDR3 comprises 17 residues. V lost 3 bases and J lost 0; bases outside the gene matches: 2. The CDR3 here is CASSSGTGGSGANVLTF. CDR3 coding DNA: TGCGCCAGCAGCTCTGGGACAGGGGGCTCTGGGGCCAACGTCCTGACTTTC.

This sequence joins TRBV30 and TRBJ2-3; 7 bases match TRBD2. V trimming: 0 bases; J trimming: 4 bases; junction bases outside the gene matches: 4. In germline, CDR1 is GTSNPN, CDR2 SVGIG (reference sequence). The length of the CDR3 is 14 residues. CDR3 region: CAWSVSSGADTQYF. The CDR3 DNA sequence: TGTGCCTGGAGTGTATCTAGCGGCGCAGATACGCAGTATTTT.